The 5 T cell receptor beta chains below come from one sample, sequenced in a study of OX40 agonist ivuxolimab in advanced cancers. Profiling relied on immunoSEQ multiplex PCR, and the TCRdb table lists in-frame clones only, not all of them. The data show approximately 75,000 clones, more than 90% seen once. The sample was CD4+ or CD8+ T cells sorted from blood, taken in a trial of the OX40 agonist ivuxolimab. These receptors originate from an adult with an advanced solid tumor such as melanoma, head and neck, liver or kidney cancer.

The chain has TRBV5-1 and TRBJ2-7; no reliable D call. CDR3 length: 12 residues. Germline V gene lookup returns CDR1 SGHRS and CDR2 YFSETQ. With 5 bases removed from V and 6 bases from J, the gap between germline ends came to 12 bases. CDR3 in amino acids: CASSEIVGEQYF. CDR3 DNA: TGCGCCAGCAGTGAAATTGTGGGCGAGCAGTACTTC.

The gene calls are TRBV28 and TRBJ2-2; 8 bases agree with TRBD2. Trimming cost V 4 bases and J 2 bases; bases outside gene matches: 6. There are 16 residues in the CDR3. Germline assignment: CDR1 MDHEN and CDR2 SYDVKM. CDR3 bases: TGTGCCAGCAGTTCCCCGACTAGCGCAAACACCGGGGAGCTGTTTTTT. This encodes CASSSPTSANTGELFF.

The chain employs TRBV18 and TRBJ2-3, with 9 bases identical to TRBD2. This CDR3 is 16 amino acids long. V shed 3 bases, J shed 3 bases, and the junction held 7 bases outside the gene matches. CDR1 and CDR2 (germline): KGHSH, LQKENI. CDR3 sequence reads: CASSPLPSGGTDTQYF. CDR3 DNA: TGTGCCAGCTCACCCCTGCCCAGCGGGGGGACAGATACGCAGTATTTT. The entire variable domain, with the rest obtained from reference TRBV18 and TRBJ2-3, is as follows: NAGVMQNPRHLVRRRGQEARLRCSPMKGHSHVYWYRQLPEEGLKFMVYLQKENIIDESGMPKERFSAEFPKEGPSILRIQQVVRGDSAAYFCASSPLPSGGTDTQYFGPGTRLTVL.

The J gene is TRBJ1-5, the V gene TRBV28; D gene ambiguous. Germline V gives CDR1 MDHEN, CDR2 SYDVKM. This CDR3 comprises 15 residues. Trimming took off 1 base at V and 0 bases at J, with 7 bases between the two ends. CDR3 in amino acids: CASSLSSYSNQPQHF. The CDR3 DNA sequence: TGTGCCAGCAGTTTATCCAGTTATAGCAATCAGCCCCAGCATTTT.

This rearrangement joins TRBV9 to TRBJ1-2, with 8 bases fitting TRBD1. Germline V gene lookup returns CDR1 SGDLS and CDR2 YYNGEE. Trimming cost V 0 bases and J 6 bases; bases outside gene matches: 4. The CDR3 covers 14 residues. The CDR3 sequence: CASSVAMTGDGYTF. The CDR3 DNA follows: TGTGCCAGCAGCGTAGCTATGACAGGGGATGGCTACACCTTC.